The 21 T cell receptor beta chains given below trace back to one sample, sequenced in a study of tumor and adjacent non-tumor tissue in lung cancer. RNA was extracted from bulk tissue without any cell sorting. More than 3 cm separated this lung sample from the edge of the tumor. A modified ARM-PCR protocol with three rounds of nested PCR amplified TCRbeta. MiXCR, run by TCRdb on the multiplex PCR reads, gives a single entry per CDR3 protein. The data hold roughly 48,000 distinct CDR3 sequences, with more than 55% observed a single time. The specimen was distant non-tumor lung tissue. These receptors were taken from a woman between 70 and 85 years old with non-small cell lung cancer.

A few counts support this clonotype. The rearrangement joins TRBV5-1 to TRBJ1-1; 7 bases match TRBD1. Losses at the gene ends were 4 bases for V and 0 bases for J; bases not matched to a gene: 3. Germline CDR1 and CDR2: SGHRS and YFSETQ. The CDR3 runs to 14 residues. The CDR3 region is CASSATGLNTEAFF. DNA for the CDR3: TGCGCCAGCAGCGCGACAGGGTTGAACACTGAAGCTTTCTTT.

This clonotype has at least ten counts. The chain recombines TRBV28 with TRBJ1-1, with 10 bases identical to TRBD1. J gave up 5 bases and V 2 bases, and 5 bases lay outside the gene matches. The CDR3 sequence is 15 residues long. Germline V gives CDR1 MDHEN, CDR2 SYDVKM. The CDR3 spells CASSLGGQGSTEAFF. CDR3 DNA sequence: TGTGCCAGCAGTTTAGGGGGACAGGGGTCTACTGAAGCTTTCTTT.

A note on this clonotype: A read error is likely, as this CDR3 ends without the conserved phenylalanine or tryptophan. V gene TRBV10-3 combines with J gene TRBJ2-1; D possibly corresponds to TRBD2 (5 bases). Germline loops: CDR1 ENHRY, CDR2 SYGVKD. The CDR3 consists of 13 residues. The chain's CDR3 is CATSEGLDNEQFS. For the CDR3, the DNA is TGTGCCACCAGTGAGGGTCTAGACAATGAGCAGTTCTCC.

Concerning this clonotype: At one end, the junction sequence differs from germline, possibly due to a read error. The chain is built from TRBV20-1 and TRBJ1-2; D may be TRBD1 (5 bases). This CDR3 spans 17 amino acids. Germline V CDR1 and CDR2: DFQATT, SNEGSKA (reference sequence). The chain's CDR3 is CSARATGCRQGGYGYIF. CDR3 in DNA: TGCAGTGCTAGAGCCACCGGATGCAGGCAGGGAGGATATGGCTACATCTTC.

This clonotype was recorded only once. The gene calls are TRBV6-1 and TRBJ1-6, with no clear D. The V gene's germline CDR1 is MNHNS and CDR2 SASEGT. CDR3 length: 15 amino acids. In DNA form, the CDR3 reads TGTGTCATCAGTACCCGGGAGTCAAGAAATTCACCCCTCCACTTT. Its translation is CVISTRESRNSPLHF.

About this clonotype: Its ends do not fully match the called genes, so a read error is possible. This chain joins TRBV5-1 and TRBJ1-2, with D hard to call. CDR1 is SGHRS, CDR2 YFSETQ, per germline. CDR3 length: 14 residues. The CDR3 coding sequence is TGCGCTAGCAGCTTGGATGTCAGCAACTATGGCTACACCTTC. It yields the protein CASSLDVSNYGYTF.

Details on this clonotype: At one end, the junction sequence differs from germline, possibly due to a read error. The chain combines TRBV4-1 with TRBJ2-1; possibly TRBD2 for D (5 bases). Germline CDR1 and CDR2: MGHRA and YSYEKL. The CDR3 loop spans 18 amino acids. DNA of the CDR3: TGCGCCAGCAGCCAAGATCTAGAGCTAGCAGTGACTCACCATGAACAGTTCTTC. Amino acids: CASSQDLELAVTHHEQFF.

This chain joins TRBV20-1 and TRBJ2-7; D unresolved. Germline V CDR1 and CDR2: DFQATT, SNEGSKA (reference sequence). CDR3 length: 12 residues. Trimming removed 3 bases at V and 5 bases at J, with 11 bases between. CDR3 DNA sequence: TGCAGTGCTAGCCTGGAGTCCCACGAGCAGTACTTC. Protein sequence: CSASLESHEQYF.

This chain joins TRBV4-1 and TRBJ2-1; 13 nucleotides match TRBD2. Germline loops: CDR1 MGHRA, CDR2 YSYEKL. CDR3 length equals 17 residues. With V trimmed by 9 bases and J by 9 bases, 17 bases remained unmatched. CDR3 residues: CARSSETSGRQGGEQFF. CDR3 DNA sequence: TGCGCCAGGAGCTCCGAGACTAGCGGGAGGCAAGGTGGTGAGCAGTTCTTC.

The table lists this clonotype with a few counts. The chain carries TRBV7-9 and TRBJ2-7; a weak D match, TRBD2 (5 bases). V dropped 4 bases and J dropped 6 bases, with 19 bases sitting between them. From germline, CDR1 is SEHNR and CDR2 FQNEAQ (reference sequence). This CDR3 spans 15 amino acids. This CDR3 reads CASSSSSAPGGEQYF. The CDR3, as DNA: TGTGCCAGCAGCTCAAGCTCGGCACCAGGAGGCGAGCAGTACTTC.

This rearrangement joins TRBV10-3 to TRBJ1-5; the match to TRBD1 covers 9 bases. The CDR3 runs to 17 residues. Trimming removed 10 bases from V and 7 bases from J; junction bases left unmatched: 20. Germline V gene sequence: CDR1 ENHRY, CDR2 SYGVKD. As DNA, the CDR3 is TGTGCCACCTCCCGGGGGTTGGGACAGGGTGAACGCCAGCCCCAGCATTTT. It yields the protein CATSRGLGQGERQPQHF.

The rearrangement uses TRBV6-5 and TRBJ2-7; 9 bases are shared with TRBD1. This CDR3 has 14 amino acids. V was pared by 11 bases and J by 3 bases, with 11 bases of the junction left unmatched. Germline loops: CDR1 MNHEY, CDR2 SVGAGI. CDR3 loop: CADRTGQGGYEQYF. The CDR3 coding sequence is TGTGCCGACAGGACGGGACAGGGAGGCTACGAGCAGTACTTC.

On this clonotype: A much larger clone lies a single base off, so this may be a read error. This chain connects TRBV5-5 to TRBJ2-3, with unresolved D. Germline assignment: CDR1 SGHKS and CDR2 YYEKEE (reference sequence). The CDR3 spans 14 residues. This chain's CDR3 is CTSSLGARGDTQYF. CDR3 in DNA: TGTACCAGCAGCTTGGGTGCCCGAGGAGATACGCAGTATTTT.

This clonotype was observed a handful of times. One junction end does not reproduce the germline sequence, and a read error may be involved. V is TRBV29-1 and J is TRBJ2-5, with D maybe TRBD2 (5 bases). Germline CDR1 and CDR2: SQVTM and ANQGSEA. The CDR3 has 12 residues. CDR3 in DNA: TGTAGCGTTTATACGGGCGGAGGGACCCAGTACTTC. Translation: CSVYTGGGTQYF.

This clonotype was seen repeatedly, ten times or more. The rearrangement uses TRBV7-8 and TRBJ2-1; 9 nucleotides line up with TRBD1. V shed 3 bases and J 1 base; nucleotides not matched to a gene: 1. The CDR3 sequence is 15 residues long. Germline V gene lookup returns CDR1 SGHVS and CDR2 FQNEAQ. Written as DNA, the CDR3 is TGTGCCAGCAGCTTTGGACAGGGGTCCTACAATGAGCAGTTCTTC. This translates into CASSFGQGSYNEQFF.

This clonotype was detected a few times. The J gene is TRBJ2-7, the V gene TRBV28; the D gene is possibly TRBD1 (6 bases). CDR1 MDHEN and CDR2 SYDVKM come from the germline V gene. V lost 5 bases, J lost 9 bases, and 23 bases lay in between. The CDR3 length is 15 residues. In DNA form, the CDR3 reads TGTGCCAGCAGTGCCACAGGGCTAGAGGGGCTCGCGCAGTACTTC. Translating it yields CASSATGLEGLAQYF.

V gene TRBV29-1 combines with J gene TRBJ2-2, with D maybe TRBD2 (6 bases). The germline V gene encodes CDR1 SQVTM and CDR2 ANQGSEA. The CDR3 consists of 16 residues. With 8 bases removed from V and 6 bases from J, the gap between germline ends came to 25 bases. This CDR3 is CSTLIAPGRGSGELFF. The CDR3 DNA reads TGCAGCACACTGATAGCCCCGGGACGGGGGTCCGGGGAGCTGTTTTTT.

This clonotype occurred a few times. The J gene is TRBJ2-1, the V gene TRBV24-1; D uncertain. Trimming removed 1 base at V and 9 bases at J, with 12 bases between. The CDR3 covers 14 residues. Germline V gives CDR1 KGHDR, CDR2 SFDVKD. CDR3 sequence (DNA): TGTGCCACCAGTGATTTTTCGTATAGTGGTGAGCAGTTCTTC. Its protein product is CATSDFSYSGEQFF.

This clonotype was recorded only once. No conserved phenylalanine or tryptophan ends this CDR3, so it is likely a read error. It is unclear where the CDR3 begins or ends on the DNA, so no DNA is shown, and the CDR3 is as TCRdb lists it. The gene calls are TRBV29-1 and TRBJ2-7; the table's D call, TRBD1, was not checked against the DNA. The CDR3 extends over 15 residues, inclusive of both ends. Per the germline V gene, CDR1 is SQVTM and CDR2 is ANQGSEA. CDR3 region: CSVRGLGAFTYEYYI.

As to this clonotype: This may be a read error: a much more frequent sequence differs by one nucleotide. The chain has TRBV7-9 and TRBJ1-5; 7 bases align to TRBD1. Germline V gene sequence: CDR1 SEHNR, CDR2 FQNEAQ (reference sequence). The CDR3 covers 15 residues. With V trimmed by 5 bases and J by 7 bases, 11 bases remained unmatched. The CDR3 region is CASSPRGGGEQPQHF. The CDR3 DNA reads TGTGCCAGCAGCCCCAGGGGGGGTGGGGAACAGCCCCAGCATTTT.

Turning to this clonotype: A junction boundary mismatches the germline segment, possibly from a read error. The chain joins TRBV20-1 to TRBJ2-1; D might be TRBD2 (5 bases). Per the germline V gene, CDR1 is DFQATT and CDR2 is SNEGSKA (reference sequence). CDR3 length: 11 amino acids. The CDR3, as DNA: TGCAGTACTAGTCTCACCAATGAGAAGTTCTTC. Its translation: CSTSLTNEKFF.